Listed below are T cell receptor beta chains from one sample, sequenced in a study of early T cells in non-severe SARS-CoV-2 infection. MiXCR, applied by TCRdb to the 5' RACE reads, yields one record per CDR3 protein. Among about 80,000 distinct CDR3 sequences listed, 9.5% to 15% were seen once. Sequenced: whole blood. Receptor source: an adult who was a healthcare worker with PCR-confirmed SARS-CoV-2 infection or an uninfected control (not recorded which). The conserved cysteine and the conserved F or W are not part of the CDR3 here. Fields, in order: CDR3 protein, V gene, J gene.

CDR3 protein: SVVSVQETQY
V gene: TRBV29-1
J gene: TRBJ2-5

CDR3 protein: ASSLHQGRQPQH
V gene: TRBV28
J gene: TRBJ1-5

CDR3 protein: ASSSPWGAHEQF
V gene: TRBV6-5
J gene: TRBJ2-1

CDR3 protein: ASRGLAVFTDTQY
V gene: TRBV12-3/TRBV12-4
J gene: TRBJ2-3

CDR3 protein: ASRVLGTDTQY
V gene: TRBV28
J gene: TRBJ2-3

CDR3 protein: ASGDSWANVLT
V gene: TRBV19
J gene: TRBJ2-6

CDR3 protein: ASSPEGEFAYEQY
V gene: TRBV4-2
J gene: TRBJ2-7

CDR3 protein: ASRRGLAGTYNEQF
V gene: TRBV19
J gene: TRBJ2-1

CDR3 protein: ASTSRNTEAF
V gene: TRBV6-5
J gene: TRBJ1-1

CDR3 protein: ASSLASGAGELF
V gene: TRBV7-6
J gene: TRBJ2-2

CDR3 protein: ASSPGQTNYGYT
V gene: TRBV7-9
J gene: TRBJ1-2

CDR3 protein: SAREGREQPQH
V gene: TRBV20-1
J gene: TRBJ1-5

CDR3 protein: SATDRGPTGELF
V gene: TRBV20-1
J gene: TRBJ2-2

CDR3 protein: SARDMGGWETGELF
V gene: TRBV20-1
J gene: TRBJ2-2

CDR3 protein: ASSEGIGSSGANVLT
V gene: TRBV2
J gene: TRBJ2-6

CDR3 protein: ASSFVGGQPQH
V gene: TRBV7-8
J gene: TRBJ1-5

CDR3 protein: SAGGGVNSPLH
V gene: TRBV29-1
J gene: TRBJ1-6

CDR3 protein: ASELAYEQY
V gene: TRBV25-1
J gene: TRBJ2-7

CDR3 protein: ASVRDQGDYEQY
V gene: TRBV5-1
J gene: TRBJ2-7

CDR3 protein: SVEVETQY
V gene: TRBV29-1
J gene: TRBJ2-5

CDR3 protein: ASSFLTGTAGNTIY
V gene: TRBV28
J gene: TRBJ1-3

CDR3 protein: ASRGSANTGELF
V gene: TRBV7-6
J gene: TRBJ2-2

CDR3 protein: ASRLRGPENIQY
V gene: TRBV28
J gene: TRBJ2-4